One and the same sample provided the 14 T cell receptor beta chains below, sequenced in a study of T cell clones after liver transplantation. Generated by immunoSEQ multiplex PCR, the TCRdb table keeps only in-frame clones and is missing some. Found here are 45,000 or so clones, approximately 86% of them singletons; the top ten hold about 2.5%. Here the sequenced sample was CD4+ T cells from blood, taken 24 months after liver transplant. All receptors come from a human patient who received a liver transplant. A subset of T cells may come from the graft donor.

V usage is TRBV28 and J usage is TRBJ2-7; D remains unclear. This CDR3 is 11 amino acids long. Per germline, CDR1 MDHEN and CDR2 SYDVKM. Trimming shortened V by 6 bases and J by 7 bases, and 10 bases separated the two germline ends. The CDR3 coding sequence is TGTGCCAGCAGCCCTGGGTTAGAGCAGTACTTC. Translating gives CASSPGLEQYF. Combining the CDR3 with reference TRBV28 and TRBJ2-7 gives the whole variable domain DVKVTQSSRYLVKRTGEKVFLECVQDMDHENMFWYRQDPGLGLRLIYFSYDVKMKEKGDIPEGYSVSREKKERFSLILESASTNQTSMYLCASSPGLEQYFGPGTRLTVT.

V and J are TRBV2 and TRBJ1-5; TRBD1 aligns across 8 bases. Germline CDR1 reads SNHLY; CDR2 reads FYNNEI. The V gene end was trimmed by 6 bases and the J gene end by 4 bases; junction bases not matched to a gene: 11. The CDR3 runs 16 residues. In DNA, the CDR3 is TGTGCCAGCAGCCCGGCGGGGACAGGTATTAATCAGCCCCAGCATTTT. Protein: CASSPAGTGINQPQHF.

The chain couples TRBV28 to TRBJ2-4; 7 nucleotides align to TRBD2. This CDR3 spans 11 amino acids. The junction had 4 bases not matched to a gene; V was cut back by 2 bases and J by 15 bases. CDR1 MDHEN and CDR2 SYDVKM come from the germline V gene. The CDR3 nucleotides are TGTGCCAGCAGTTTAGAGCGGGAACGGTACTTC. It yields the protein CASSLERERYF.

In this sample, this clone turned up a few times. The rearrangement links TRBV15 to TRBJ1-1; unclear D gene. Deletions cut 2 bases from V and 2 bases from J, with 9 bases between. Germline V gene sequence: CDR1 LNHNV, CDR2 YYDKDF (reference sequence). This CDR3 contains 14 residues. The CDR3 is CATSRPGDNTEAFF. CDR3 DNA sequence: TGTGCCACCAGCAGACCGGGAGATAACACTGAAGCTTTCTTT.

The chain couples TRBV4-1 to TRBJ1-2; D gene ambiguous. Germline V CDR1 and CDR2: MGHRA, YSYEKL. This CDR3 spans 15 amino acids. V shed 2 bases and J shed 5 bases, with 15 bases lying between them. In DNA form, the CDR3 reads TGCGCCAGCAGCCAACCCTCTCGGGAAAGATATGGCTACACCTTC. Translated, it gives CASSQPSRERYGYTF.

The gene calls are TRBV19 and TRBJ1-6; D is unresolved. The CDR3 extends over 16 amino acids. Germline V lookup: CDR1 LNHDA, CDR2 SQIVND (reference sequence). The V end was cut by 8 bases, the J end by 1 base, with 15 bases between. CDR3 sequence: CASGEPGSSYNSPLHF. CDR3 sequence (DNA): TGTGCCAGTGGGGAGCCGGGGTCGTCCTATAATTCACCCCTCCACTTT. The full variable domain, its missing parts supplied by reference TRBV19 and TRBJ1-6, is DGGITQSPKYLFRKEGQNVTLSCEQNLNHDAMYWYRQDPGQGLRLIYYSQIVNDFQKGDIAEGYSVSREKKESFPLTVTSAQKNPTAFYLCASGEPGSSYNSPLHFGNGTRLTVT.

This clone has more than one count but fewer than ten. This chain joins TRBV19 and TRBJ2-1, with 7 bases lining up with TRBD1. J was trimmed by 5 bases and V by 4 bases; bases with no gene match: 8. Germline V gives CDR1 LNHDA, CDR2 SQIVND (reference sequence). The CDR3 runs to 15 residues. CDR3 coding DNA: TGTGCCAGTAGTAGGTGGCAGGGGGTCGACAATGAGCAGTTCTTC. Translation: CASSRWQGVDNEQFF.

This clone was detected only once. This chain uses TRBV7-8 with TRBJ1-1; 7 nucleotides match TRBD1. The germline gives CDR1 SGHVS, CDR2 FQNEAQ. With 4 bases clipped from V and 7 bases from J, the junction kept 6 bases outside the gene matches. This CDR3 has 13 residues. The CDR3 loop is CASSSLRDSEAFF. CDR3 bases: TGTGCCAGCAGCTCCCTCCGGGACAGTGAAGCTTTCTTT.

V gene TRBV4-3 combines with J gene TRBJ2-1; D is unclear. Germline CDR1 reads LGHNA; CDR2 reads YSLEER. CDR3 length: 13 amino acids. V lost 3 bases to trimming and J lost 9 bases, with 12 bases between them. The CDR3 nucleotides read TGCGCCAGCAGCCAGCCCGGACGGGTTGAGCAGTTCTTC. It specifies CASSQPGRVEQFF.

J is TRBJ2-6 and V is TRBV5-8; D is unclear. V lost 4 bases and J lost 1, with 12 bases in between. The CDR3 consists of 16 residues. CDR1 SGHTS and CDR2 YDEGEE come from the germline V gene. DNA of the CDR3: TGTGCCAGCAGCCAAGGATTCACGTCTGGGGCCAACGTCCTGACTTTC. This sequence encodes CASSQGFTSGANVLTF. Complete variable domain (other parts from reference TRBV5-8 and TRBJ2-6): EAGVTQSPTHLIKTRGQQATLRCSPISGHTSVYWYQQALGLGLQFLLWYDEGEERNRGNFPPRFSGRQFPNYSSELNVNALELEDSALYLCASSQGFTSGANVLTFGAGSRLTVL.

The chain recombines TRBV2 with TRBJ2-5, with a tentative D call TRBD1 (6 bases). The CDR3 length is 15 residues. The V gene lost 6 bases and the J gene lost 4 bases, with 18 bases spanning the gap. From germline, CDR1 is SNHLY and CDR2 FYNNEI. The chain's CDR3 is CASSPTGVPGETQYF. In nucleotides, the CDR3 is TGTGCCAGCAGCCCGACAGGAGTACCAGGAGAGACCCAGTACTTC. The full variable domain, completed using reference TRBV2 and TRBJ2-5, is EPEVTQTPSHQVTQMGQEVILRCVPISNHLYFYWYRQILGQKVEFLVSFYNNEISEKSEIFDDQFSVERPDGSNFTLKIRSTKLEDSAMYFCASSPTGVPGETQYFGPGTRLLVL.

The chain employs TRBV5-6 and TRBJ2-2; possible D gene TRBD1, 5 bases. This CDR3 is built from 15 residues. Per the germline V gene, CDR1 is SGHDT and CDR2 is YYEEEE. The V gene lost 4 bases and the J gene lost 6 bases, with 16 bases spanning the gap. CDR3 sequence (DNA): TGTGCCAGCAGCCGTGTCTCAGGGAATCCCGGGGAGCTGTTTTTT. Translation: CASSRVSGNPGELFF. Filled out from reference TRBV5-6 and TRBJ2-2, the complete variable domain reads DAGVTQSPTHLIKTRGQQVTLRCSPKSGHDTVSWYQQALGQGPQFIFQYYEEEERQRGNFPDRFSGHQFPNYSSELNVNALLLGDSALYLCASSRVSGNPGELFFGEGSRLTVL.

The V gene is TRBV19, the J gene TRBJ1-2, with unresolved D. This CDR3 has 14 amino acids. The V gene lost 1 base and the J gene lost 7 bases, with 13 bases spanning the gap. CDR1 LNHDA and CDR2 SQIVND come from the germline V gene (reference sequence). Here the CDR3 reads CASSIGGVRVGYTF. In DNA, the CDR3 is TGTGCCAGTAGTATAGGTGGGGTGCGCGTTGGCTACACCTTC.

J is TRBJ2-3 and V is TRBV14; no definite D call. CDR3 length equals 12 residues. V was trimmed by 1 base and J by 4 bases, leaving 3 bases between them. Germline CDR1 reads SGHDN; CDR2 reads FVKESK. The chain's CDR3 is CASSQVPDTQYF. In DNA form, the CDR3 reads TGTGCCAGCAGCCAAGTTCCAGATACGCAGTATTTT.